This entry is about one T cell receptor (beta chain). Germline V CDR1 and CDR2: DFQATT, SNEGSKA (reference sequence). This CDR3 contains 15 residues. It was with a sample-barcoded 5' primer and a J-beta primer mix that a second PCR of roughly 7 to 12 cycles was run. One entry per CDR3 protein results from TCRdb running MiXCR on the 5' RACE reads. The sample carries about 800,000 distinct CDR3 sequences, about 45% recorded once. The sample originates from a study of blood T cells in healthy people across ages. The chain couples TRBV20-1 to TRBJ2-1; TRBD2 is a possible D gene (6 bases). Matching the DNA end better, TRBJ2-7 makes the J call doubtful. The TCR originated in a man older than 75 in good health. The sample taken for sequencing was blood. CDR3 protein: CSASPPGLIYNEQYF. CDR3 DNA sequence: TGCAGTGCTAGCCCCCCGGGACTGATTTACAATGAGCAGTACTTC.